What follows are 3 T cell receptor beta chains derived from one specimen sequenced in a study of Ad26.COV2.S vaccination and SARS-CoV-2 variants. Noted treatment: about 20 received Ad26.COV2.S at low or high dose, single or two shots; 5 received placebo; per-sample allocation not given. All samples were drawn on day 63, counting from the first vaccine or placebo injection. Generated by immunoSEQ multiplex PCR, the TCRdb table keeps only in-frame clones and is missing some. Among about 430,000 clones listed, approximately 90% were seen once. The input for sequencing was peripheral blood, taken in a trial of Ad26.COV2.S vaccine versus placebo. The receptors shown here come from a person between 18 and 60 years old who received the Ad26.COV2.S COVID-19 vaccine or a placebo.

The chain is built from TRBV4-1 and TRBJ1-1, with D unclear. CDR3 length: 14 amino acids. Trimming pared 5 bases from V and 5 bases from J, leaving 15 bases between. The V gene's germline CDR1 is MGHRA and CDR2 YSYEKL. CDR3 sequence: CASSADPMGTEAFF. For the CDR3, the DNA is TGCGCCAGCAGCGCGGACCCGATGGGGACTGAAGCTTTCTTT.

The chain has TRBV30 and TRBJ2-1; 9 nucleotides agree with TRBD2. Germline V gene lookup returns CDR1 GTSNPN and CDR2 SVGIG (reference sequence). CDR3 length: 14 residues. J gave up 7 bases and V 2 bases, and 6 bases lay outside the gene matches. The CDR3 here is CAWSPIAGDNEQFF. CDR3 sequence (DNA): TGTGCCTGGAGTCCAATAGCGGGAGATAATGAGCAGTTCTTC.

This chain connects TRBV5-1 to TRBJ1-1, with 8 bases identical to TRBD1. Germline V CDR1 and CDR2: SGHRS, YFSETQ. The CDR3 consists of 18 residues. V lost 4 bases to trimming and J lost 3 bases; unmatched junction nucleotides: 17. The CDR3: CASSPWDRPGIGYTEAFF. The CDR3 DNA is TGCGCCAGCAGCCCCTGGGACAGGCCTGGGATAGGGTACACTGAAGCTTTCTTT.